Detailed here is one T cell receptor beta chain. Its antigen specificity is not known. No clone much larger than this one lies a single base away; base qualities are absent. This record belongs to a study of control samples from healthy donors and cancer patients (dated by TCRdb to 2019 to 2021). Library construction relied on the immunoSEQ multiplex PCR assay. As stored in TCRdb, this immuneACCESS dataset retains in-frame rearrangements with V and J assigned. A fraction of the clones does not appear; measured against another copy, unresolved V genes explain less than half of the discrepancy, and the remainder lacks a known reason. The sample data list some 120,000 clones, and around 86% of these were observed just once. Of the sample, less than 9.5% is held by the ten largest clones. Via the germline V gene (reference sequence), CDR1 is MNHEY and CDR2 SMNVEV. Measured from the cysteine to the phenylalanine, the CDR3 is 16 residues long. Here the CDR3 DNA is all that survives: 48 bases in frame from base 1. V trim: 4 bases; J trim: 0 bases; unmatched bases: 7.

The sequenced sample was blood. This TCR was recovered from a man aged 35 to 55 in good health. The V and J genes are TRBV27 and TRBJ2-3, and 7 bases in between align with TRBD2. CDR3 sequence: CASSSTLAVSTDTQYF. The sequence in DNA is TGTGCCAGCAGTTCGACTCTAGCGGTTAGCACAGATACGCAGTATTTT.